These 4 T cell receptor beta chains came from one sample sequenced in a study of response to subunit inactivated influenza vaccine. TCRdb recomputed calls from the RT-PCR reads with MiXCR, one row per CDR3 protein. The table shows 500,000 to 700,000 distinct CDR3 sequences, with under 25% occurring only once. The sample was also linked to a second study, of T cells expressing NK-cell markers. Per that study: What made the TCR beta cDNA was 5'RACE template switching with UMIs.

The sample here was CD4+ T cells sorted from PBMCs, taken less than 13 days after vaccination. The receptors were gathered from a man aged 45-65 years who received an inactivated influenza vaccine.

This clonotype has just a few counts. The chain has TRBV12-3 or TRBV12-4 and TRBJ2-5; 8 bases map to TRBD1. CDR3 length: 13 residues. J was trimmed by 4 bases and V by 6 bases; bases with no gene match: 4. The CDR3 region is CASSLDRVETQYF. In DNA, the CDR3 is TGTGCCAGCAGCTTGGACAGGGTAGAGACCCAGTACTTC.

The V and J genes are TRBV20-1 and TRBJ1-4, with D uncertain. This CDR3 is built from 13 residues. The ends were cut back, 3 bases at V and 5 bases at J, with 10 bases in the middle. Germline CDR1 and CDR2: DFQATT and SNEGSKA (reference sequence). The CDR3 DNA is TGCAGTGCTAGTGGTAACCCAAATGAAAAACTGTTTTTT. Amino acid sequence: CSASGNPNEKLFF.

This chain connects TRBV6-1 to TRBJ1-5; TRBD1 agrees at 9 bases. Germline loops: CDR1 MNHNS, CDR2 SASEGT. The CDR3 is 15 residues long. Here the CDR3 reads CAAKPGTGQSQPQHF. Written as DNA, the CDR3 is TGTGCAGCAAAACCCGGGACAGGGCAAAGTCAGCCCCAGCATTTT.

The chain has TRBV20-1 and TRBJ2-3, with 13 bases identical to TRBD2. The V segment lost 1 base and the J segment 0 bases; nucleotides outside the gene matches: 10. The CDR3 totals 19 residues. Germline CDR1 reads DFQATT; CDR2 reads SNEGSKA (reference sequence). The CDR3 region is CSARVPGTSGTRSTDTQYF. The CDR3 bases are TGCAGTGCTAGAGTTCCCGGGACTAGCGGGACACGGAGCACAGATACGCAGTATTTT.